This note documents a single TCR beta chain sequence. The source of the sample is a study of sequential checkpoint blockade in melanoma. About the study: Randomization was 1:1 between first-line nivolumab→ipilimumab and ipilimumab→nivolumab.

Treatment described: randomized to nivolumab then ipilimumab (arm A) or the reverse (arm B). None of the patients previously received DNA-damaging chemotherapy. Live CD3+CD8+ CD19− CD56− cells were sorted from PBMCs. The table came from immunoSEQ multiplex PCR; TCRdb's copy has only in-frame clones and leaves some out. Among roughly 10,000 clones listed, roughly 57% were seen once. This CDR3 comprises 16 residues. Per germline, CDR1 LGHNA and CDR2 YSLEER. Germline trimming cut 0 bases from V and 7 bases from J; bases unmatched to any gene: 11. The sequence was obtained from a human donor with melanoma. Sequences were derived from CD8+ T cells sorted from blood (inferred from file names), sampled from a patient given nivolumab and ipilimumab in sequence. The chain uses TRBV4-3 and TRBJ1-2, with TRBD1 matching over 7 bases. The DNA of the CDR3 is TGCGCCAGCAGCCAAGATAGTGGTGCGGCAGGGGGTGGCTACACCTTC. Encoded protein: CASSQDSGAAGGGYTF.